Presented here are 17 T cell receptor beta chains from one specimen sequenced in a study of control samples from healthy donors and cancer patients. TCRdb keeps only in-frame clones here, not all; method: immunoSEQ multiplex PCR. The table includes tens of thousands of clones, roughly 95% detected once. The material sequenced was blood. These receptors were obtained from a young man in good health.

The chain has TRBV7-3 and TRBJ2-2, with D unclear. The CDR3 is 17 residues long. Trimming left V 2 bases short and J 0 bases short, with 13 bases between. Germline V gene data show CDR1 as SGHTA and CDR2 as FQGTGA. The CDR3 here is CASSLSDLDANTGELFF. In DNA, the CDR3 is TGTGCCAGCAGCTTATCGGACCTTGACGCGAACACCGGGGAGCTGTTTTTT.

On this clone: At the DNA level, this CDR3 is encoded by other sequences in the same sample as well. The chain couples TRBV27 to TRBJ1-5; D is uncertain. The V and J ends lost 4 bases and 3 bases respectively, with 10 bases between them. This CDR3 has 14 amino acids. Looked up from germline, CDR1 is MNHEY and CDR2 is SMNVEV (reference sequence). Here the CDR3 reads CASSSGQLNQPQHF. In DNA, the CDR3 is TGTGCCAGCAGTTCCGGGCAGCTCAATCAGCCCCAGCATTTT.

The gene calls are TRBV6-5 and TRBJ2-4; possibly TRBD1 for D (6 bases). Germline-derived CDR1 and CDR2 are MNHEY and SVGAGI. V lost 6 bases to trimming and J lost 3 bases, with 12 bases between them. This CDR3 region has 14 residues. DNA for the CDR3: TGTGCCAGCAGGACCGACAGGTACAAAAACATTCAGTACTTC. Its translation is CASRTDRYKNIQYF.

The gene calls are TRBV20-1 and TRBJ1-6, with TRBD1 matching over 7 bases. V shed 3 bases, J shed 4 bases, and the junction held 3 bases outside the gene matches. The CDR3 is 14 residues long. CDR1 DFQATT and CDR2 SNEGSKA come from the germline V gene (reference sequence). CDR3 in DNA: TGCAGTGCTAGTGGGACAGTTTATAATTCACCCCTCCACTTT. Translation: CSASGTVYNSPLHF.

The chain couples TRBV7-3 to TRBJ2-3, with no clear D. The V end lost 5 bases, the J end lost 6 bases, and 6 bases lay between the germline ends. The CDR3 covers 11 residues. Germline V gene lookup returns CDR1 SGHTA and CDR2 FQGTGA. CDR3: CASSVDDTQYF. DNA for the CDR3: TGTGCCAGCAGCGTGGACGATACGCAGTATTTT.

This CDR3 is CASSLLGAATEAFF. The CDR3 DNA reads TGTGCCAGCAGTTTACTCGGGGCGGCCACTGAAGCTTTCTTT. The V call is TRBV27, the J call TRBJ1-1; possibly TRBD1 for D (5 bases). This CDR3 is built from 14 residues. CDR1 and CDR2 from the germline V gene are MNHEY and SMNVEV (reference sequence). Between the trimmed V and J ends, which lost 2 bases and 4 bases, there was a span of 11 bases.

The sample holds one count of this clone. The rearrangement uses TRBV2 and TRBJ2-1; unclear D gene. Per germline, CDR1 SNHLY and CDR2 FYNNEI. V gave up 4 bases and J gave up 3 bases, with 16 bases separating them. The length of the CDR3 is 16 residues. CDR3 region: CASSVYETDIYNEQFF. Written as DNA, the CDR3 is TGTGCCAGCAGTGTGTATGAGACGGATATCTACAATGAGCAGTTCTTC. Variable domain in full (rest from reference TRBV2 and TRBJ2-1): EPEVTQTPSHQVTQMGQEVILRCVPISNHLYFYWYRQILGQKVEFLVSFYNNEISEKSEIFDDQFSVERPDGSNFTLKIRSTKLEDSAMYFCASSVYETDIYNEQFFGPGTRLTVL.

The chain has TRBV10-1 and TRBJ2-1; TRBD1 matches at 8 bases. Germline V gene data show CDR1 as WNHNN and CDR2 as SYGVQD (reference sequence). V was pared by 4 bases and J by 2 bases, with 4 bases of the junction left unmatched. This CDR3 comprises 15 residues. This chain's CDR3 is CASSVKTGAYNEQFF. CDR3 nucleotides: TGCGCCAGCAGTGTGAAGACAGGGGCCTACAATGAGCAGTTCTTC.

Worth noting for this clone: The sample carries other DNA sequences with the same CDR3. The CDR3, as DNA: TGCGCCAGCAGCCAAGAGGCAGGGGGACCCACAGATACGCAGTATTTT. Amino acids: CASSQEAGGPTDTQYF. This sequence joins TRBV4-1 and TRBJ2-3; 7 nucleotides line up with TRBD1. The CDR3 loop spans 16 amino acids. Per germline, CDR1 MGHRA and CDR2 YSYEKL. V lost 0 bases and J lost 2; bases outside the gene matches: 5.

The chain links TRBV19 to TRBJ2-1, with TRBD2 identical over 10 bases. The CDR3 is made up of 18 amino acids. V lost 4 bases, J lost 0 bases, and 9 bases stayed unmatched. CDR1 LNHDA and CDR2 SQIVND come from the germline V gene (reference sequence). The CDR3 is CASSSSGRALSSYNEQFF. The CDR3 DNA follows: TGTGCCAGTAGTAGCAGCGGGAGGGCCCTTAGCTCCTACAATGAGCAGTTCTTC.

This chain uses TRBV12-3 or TRBV12-4 with TRBJ1-1; 7 bases are shared with TRBD1. This CDR3 is built from 13 residues. Germline trimming cut 5 bases from V and 10 bases from J; bases unmatched to any gene: 10. DNA for the CDR3: TGTGCCAGCAGTGGACAGGTACGGGGGAGAGCTTTCTTT. Amino acid sequence: CASSGQVRGRAFF.

This sequence joins TRBV6-2 or TRBV6-3 and TRBJ2-7; TRBD2 aligns across 7 bases. The junction had 7 bases not matched to a gene; V was cut back by 6 bases and J by 2 bases. The germline V gene encodes CDR1 MNHEY and CDR2 SVGEGT. This CDR3 comprises 14 residues. The CDR3 sequence: CASSSTSEPYEQYF. The DNA of the CDR3 is TGTGCCAGCAGCTCCACTAGCGAACCCTACGAGCAGTACTTC.

The chain employs TRBV5-4 and TRBJ2-7; TRBD2 matches 10 bases. CDR1 SGHNT and CDR2 YYREEE come from the germline V gene (reference sequence). V lost 4 bases to trimming and J lost 5 bases; unmatched junction nucleotides: 12. The CDR3 spans 16 residues. This chain's CDR3 is CASSPVGTSATHEQYF. DNA for the CDR3: TGTGCCAGCAGCCCGGTCGGGACTAGCGCCACCCACGAGCAGTACTTC.

The chain joins TRBV4-1 to TRBJ2-1; perhaps TRBD2 as D (6 bases). CDR3 length equals 15 residues. From germline, CDR1 is MGHRA and CDR2 YSYEKL. V lost 2 bases, J lost 5 bases, and 13 bases lay in between. As DNA, the CDR3 is TGCGCCAGCAGCCAACCACGGACTAAAAACAATGAGCAGTTCTTC. It codes for CASSQPRTKNNEQFF.

The V gene is TRBV4-1, the J gene TRBJ2-1, with 8 bases lining up with TRBD1. The CDR3 is made up of 15 amino acids. Losses at the gene ends were 2 bases for V and 8 bases for J; bases not matched to a gene: 8. The V gene's germline CDR1 is MGHRA and CDR2 YSYEKL. CDR3 nucleotide sequence: TGCGCCAGCAGCCAAATCGGACAGGGCGAGGATGAGCAGTTCTTC. The encoded protein is CASSQIGQGEDEQFF.

This chain connects TRBV4-3 to TRBJ1-4; D may be TRBD1 (5 bases). V gave up 4 bases and J gave up 7 bases, with 16 bases separating them. The CDR3 has 15 residues. Looked up from germline, CDR1 is LGHNA and CDR2 is YSLEER. In nucleotides, the CDR3 is TGCGCCAGCAGCCGTCGTCTCAGGGCAGCTGAAAAACTGTTTTTT. Translating gives CASSRRLRAAEKLFF.

V gene TRBV6-1 combines with J gene TRBJ2-4; D remains ambiguous. Germline assignment: CDR1 MNHNS and CDR2 SASEGT. V was trimmed by 1 base and J by 6 bases, leaving 7 bases between them. The CDR3 loop spans 13 amino acids. CDR3 region: CASSEGRANIQYF. The CDR3 DNA sequence: TGTGCCAGCAGTGAAGGACGGGCAAACATTCAGTACTTC.